The present T cell receptor beta chain was sequenced within a study of T cells in localized non-small cell lung cancer. TCRdb's table, derived via immunoSEQ multiplex PCR, lists solely in-frame clones and lacks some. The sample lists tens of thousands of clones; around 86% were seen once. Trimming cost V 7 bases and J 4 bases, with 21 bases left between them. The germline gives CDR1 LNHDA, CDR2 SQIVND (reference sequence). CDR3 length equals 16 residues. The rearrangement uses TRBV19 and TRBJ2-3, with a possible D match to TRBD2 (7 bases). This TCR was sampled from a female donor over 55 with stage II squamous cell lung carcinoma. The sequencing used peripheral blood, collected before any cancer treatment. CDR3 nucleotide sequence: TGTGCCAGTACGGGGGGCGGATGGTTCGGGTCAGATACGCAGTATTTT. Its translation: CASTGGGWFGSDTQYF.